One sample yielded the 16 T cell receptor beta chains listed below, sequenced in a study of blood T cell repertoires in COVID-19. Clones were sequenced by immunoSEQ multiplex PCR, and TCRdb holds only the in-frame ones, with some missing. The sample holds under 300,000 clones, 90% to 95% seen once. The specimen sequenced was PBMCs or T cells enriched from blood (not recorded which). These receptors were taken from a woman aged 18-30 years who had recovered from COVID-19.

This clone has just one count. The V call is TRBV27, the J call TRBJ2-7; TRBD2 matches at 10 bases. V gave up 8 bases and J gave up 0 bases; unmatched junction bases: 4. The germline gives CDR1 MNHEY, CDR2 SMNVEV (reference sequence). The CDR3 sequence is 14 residues long. For the CDR3, the DNA is TGTGCCAGCGTTAGACTAGCGGGCTCCTACGAGCAGTACTTC. This translates into CASVRLAGSYEQYF.

V usage is TRBV29-1 and J usage is TRBJ1-2; TRBD1 aligns across 10 bases. CDR1 is SQVTM, CDR2 ANQGSEA, per germline. The junction had 6 bases not matched to a gene; V was cut back by 4 bases and J by 1 base. The CDR3 loop spans 15 amino acids. Written as DNA, the CDR3 is TGCAGCGTTGGGACAGGGGGGTCACTTAACTATGGCTACACCTTC. Translating gives CSVGTGGSLNYGYTF.

The chain combines TRBV19 with TRBJ2-3; D gene ambiguous. The CDR3 extends over 14 amino acids. Trimming removed 0 bases at V and 4 bases at J, with 8 bases between. Germline CDR1 reads LNHDA; CDR2 reads SQIVND (reference sequence). In DNA form, the CDR3 reads TGTGCCAGTAGTATAGATTCTTCCCCAGATACGCAGTATTTT. It specifies CASSIDSSPDTQYF.

This chain connects TRBV28 to TRBJ2-2; tentatively, D is TRBD2 (6 bases). The length of the CDR3 is 15 residues. Germline V CDR1 and CDR2: MDHEN, SYDVKM. Trimming pared 6 bases from V and 5 bases from J, leaving 16 bases between. Written as DNA, the CDR3 is TGTGCCAGCAGAAAACCGACGGCGGGGACCGGGGAGCTGTTTTTT. As protein: CASRKPTAGTGELFF.

The rearrangement links TRBV5-1 to TRBJ1-1, with a weak D call TRBD1 (5 bases). Trimming took 3 bases from V and 4 from J, leaving 10 bases between them. In germline, CDR1 is SGHRS, CDR2 YFSETQ. CDR3 length: 13 residues. DNA of the CDR3: TGCGCCAGCAGCTCGCAGGGAGGCACTGAAGCTTTCTTT. It specifies CASSSQGGTEAFF.

The CDR3 loop reads CSVEGQGAREQYF. In DNA, the CDR3 is TGCAGCGTTGAGGGGCAGGGGGCGCGGGAGCAGTACTTC. The chain has TRBV29-1 and TRBJ2-7; 8 bases align to TRBD1. Germline lookup yields CDR1 SQVTM and CDR2 ANQGSEA. V gave up 3 bases and J gave up 7 bases; unmatched junction bases: 8. The CDR3 is made up of 13 amino acids.

The genes are TRBV29-1 and TRBJ2-3; 10 nucleotides align to TRBD2. The germline CDR1 and CDR2 sequences are SQVTM and ANQGSEA. This CDR3 has 15 residues. Losses at the gene ends were 4 bases for V and 0 bases for J; bases not matched to a gene: 4. The CDR3 DNA follows: TGCAGCGTTGGTCCTAGCGGGAGTAGCACAGATACGCAGTATTTT. Protein product: CSVGPSGSSTDTQYF.

V and J are TRBV9 and TRBJ1-3; 9 bases are a match to TRBD1. From germline, CDR1 is SGDLS and CDR2 YYNGEE. J lost 1 base, V lost 6 bases, and 5 bases had no gene match. The CDR3 runs to 15 residues. CDR3 sequence reads: CASTTGGGSGNTIYF. DNA of the CDR3: TGTGCCAGCACCACAGGGGGCGGTTCTGGAAACACCATATATTTT.

The rearrangement uses TRBV3-1 (or the pseudogene TRBV3-2) and TRBJ2-3, with D maybe TRBD2 (6 bases). Germline V gives CDR1 LGHDT, CDR2 YNNKEL (reference sequence). The ends were cut back, 6 bases at V and 0 bases at J, with 13 bases in the middle. The CDR3 consists of 15 residues. CDR3 protein: CASRMHSGSTDTQYF. The DNA of the CDR3 is TGTGCCAGCAGGATGCACAGCGGGAGCACAGATACGCAGTATTTT.

The rearrangement joins TRBV11-2 to TRBJ1-3; weak D call: TRBD1 (5 bases). The V gene's germline CDR1 is SGHAT and CDR2 FQNNGV. CDR3 length: 16 amino acids. Trimming took off 7 bases at V and 0 bases at J, with 16 bases between the two ends. CDR3 bases: TGTGCCAGCACCAAACGCAGGGCGAACTCTGGAAACACCATATATTTT. Encoded protein: CASTKRRANSGNTIYF. Complete variable domain (other parts from reference TRBV11-2 and TRBJ1-3): EAGVAQSPRYKIIEKRQSVAFWCNPISGHATLYWYQQILGQGPKLLIQFQNNGVVDDSQLPKDRFSAERLKGVDSTLKIQPAKLEDSAVYLCASTKRRANSGNTIYFGEGSWLTVV.

V and J are TRBV9 and TRBJ2-2; D might be TRBD1 (6 bases). V shed 0 bases and J shed 4 bases, with 13 bases lying between them. Germline loops: CDR1 SGDLS, CDR2 YYNGEE. This CDR3 comprises 16 residues. The CDR3 spells CASSVGDKVRTGELFF. As DNA, the CDR3 is TGTGCCAGCAGCGTAGGGGACAAGGTTCGCACCGGGGAGCTGTTTTTT.

The chain employs TRBV3-1 (or the pseudogene TRBV3-2) and TRBJ2-7; maybe TRBD2 (6 bases). Germline values: CDR1 LGHDT, CDR2 YNNKEL (reference sequence). CDR3 length: 14 amino acids. The V end was cut by 1 base, the J end by 2 bases, with 9 bases between. CDR3 in DNA: TGTGCCAGCAGCCAAGGTAGCGGACCCTACGAGCAGTACTTC. The encoded protein is CASSQGSGPYEQYF.

The chain has TRBV7-3 and TRBJ2-5; D not certain. Trimming removed 0 bases at V and 5 bases at J, with 7 bases between. The CDR3 runs 13 residues. The germline V gene has CDR1 SGHTA and CDR2 FQGTGA. The CDR3 reads CASSLTLRETQYF. The CDR3 coding sequence is TGTGCCAGCAGCTTAACTCTCCGGGAGACCCAGTACTTC.

This chain links TRBV4-1 with TRBJ1-4, with D unresolved. Trimming took off 4 bases at V and 8 bases at J, with 14 bases between the two ends. This CDR3 comprises 14 residues. The germline V gene encodes CDR1 MGHRA and CDR2 YSYEKL. This CDR3 reads CASSLGSYGEKLFF. The CDR3 nucleotides are TGCGCCAGCAGCCTCGGGTCCTATGGGGAAAAACTGTTTTTT.

The chain has TRBV5-4 and TRBJ2-3; 15 bases agree with TRBD2. The V gene end was trimmed by 4 bases and the J gene end by 5 bases; junction bases not matched to a gene: 8. The germline gives CDR1 SGHNT, CDR2 YYREEE (reference sequence). This CDR3 region has 17 residues. The CDR3 coding sequence is TGTGCCAGCAGCCTGAGATCGGGACTAGCGGGAGGAGATACGCAGTATTTT. It is translated as CASSLRSGLAGGDTQYF.

The chain combines TRBV6-5 with TRBJ1-1, with D possibly TRBD1 on 5 matching bases. Germline assignment: CDR1 MNHEY and CDR2 SVGAGI. V was cut by 7 bases and J by 6 bases, with 21 bases left in between. The length of the CDR3 is 15 residues. CDR3 DNA: TGTGCCAGCAATCCCAGCCGGAGGGGCCTGGCTGAAGCTTTCTTT. As protein: CASNPSRRGLAEAFF.